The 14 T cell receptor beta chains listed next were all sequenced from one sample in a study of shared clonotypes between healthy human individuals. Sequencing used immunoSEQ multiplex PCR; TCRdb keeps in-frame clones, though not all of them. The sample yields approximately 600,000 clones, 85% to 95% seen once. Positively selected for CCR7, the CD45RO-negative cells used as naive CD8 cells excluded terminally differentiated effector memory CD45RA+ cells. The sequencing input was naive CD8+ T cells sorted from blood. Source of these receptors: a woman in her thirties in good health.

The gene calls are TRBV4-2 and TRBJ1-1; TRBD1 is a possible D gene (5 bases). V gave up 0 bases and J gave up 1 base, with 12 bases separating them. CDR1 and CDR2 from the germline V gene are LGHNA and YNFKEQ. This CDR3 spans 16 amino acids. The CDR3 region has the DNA TGTGCCAGCAGCCAAGACACTAGAGGGGAGAACACTGAAGCTTTCTTT. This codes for CASSQDTRGENTEAFF.

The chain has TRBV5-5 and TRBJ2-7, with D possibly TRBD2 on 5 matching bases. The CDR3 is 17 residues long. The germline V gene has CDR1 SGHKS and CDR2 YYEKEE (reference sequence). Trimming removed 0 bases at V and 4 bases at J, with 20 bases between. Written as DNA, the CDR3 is TGTGCCAGCAGCTTGGGTGCCGAGGGCTTGGCCCAATACGAGCAGTACTTC. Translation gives CASSLGAEGLAQYEQYF.

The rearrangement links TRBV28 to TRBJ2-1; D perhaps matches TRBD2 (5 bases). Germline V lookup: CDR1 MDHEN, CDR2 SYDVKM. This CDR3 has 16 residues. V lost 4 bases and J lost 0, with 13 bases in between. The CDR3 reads CASSSSSESSYNEQFF. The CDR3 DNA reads TGTGCCAGCAGTTCAAGTAGCGAGAGCTCCTACAATGAGCAGTTCTTC.

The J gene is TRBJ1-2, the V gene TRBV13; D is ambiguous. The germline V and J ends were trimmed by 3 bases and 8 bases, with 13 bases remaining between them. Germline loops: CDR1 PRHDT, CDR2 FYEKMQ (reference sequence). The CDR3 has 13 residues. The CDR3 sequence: CASSLTQAGGYTF. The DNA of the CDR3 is TGTGCCAGCAGCTTGACCCAGGCAGGCGGCTACACCTTC.

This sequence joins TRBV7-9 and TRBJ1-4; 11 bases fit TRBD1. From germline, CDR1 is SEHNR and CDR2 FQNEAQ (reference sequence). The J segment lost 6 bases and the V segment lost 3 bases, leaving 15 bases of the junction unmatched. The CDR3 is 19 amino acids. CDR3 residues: CASSFALGDRGIKDEKLFF. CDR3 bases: TGTGCCAGCAGCTTTGCCCTCGGGGACAGGGGGATTAAGGATGAAAAACTGTTTTTT.

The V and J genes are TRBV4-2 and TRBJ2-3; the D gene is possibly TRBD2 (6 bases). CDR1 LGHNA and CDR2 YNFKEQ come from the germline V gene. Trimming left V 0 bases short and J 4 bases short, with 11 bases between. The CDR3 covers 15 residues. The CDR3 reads CASSQEGGLADTQYF. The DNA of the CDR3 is TGTGCCAGCAGCCAAGAAGGAGGGTTGGCAGATACGCAGTATTTT.

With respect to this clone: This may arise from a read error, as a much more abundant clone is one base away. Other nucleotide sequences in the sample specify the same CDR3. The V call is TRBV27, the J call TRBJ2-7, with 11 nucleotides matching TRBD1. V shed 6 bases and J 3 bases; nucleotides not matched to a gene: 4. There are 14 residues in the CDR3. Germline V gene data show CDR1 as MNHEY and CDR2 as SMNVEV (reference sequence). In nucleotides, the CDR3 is TGTGCCAGCAGCCCCGGGACAGGGGGCTACGAGCAGTACTTC. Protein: CASSPGTGGYEQYF.

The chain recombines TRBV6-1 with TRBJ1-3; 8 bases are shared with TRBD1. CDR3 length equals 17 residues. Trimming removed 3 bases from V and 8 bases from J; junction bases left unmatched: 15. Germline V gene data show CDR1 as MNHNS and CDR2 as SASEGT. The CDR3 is CASSDAAVAGGLDTIYF. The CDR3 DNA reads TGTGCCAGCAGTGATGCGGCGGTCGCAGGGGGCCTAGACACCATATATTTT.

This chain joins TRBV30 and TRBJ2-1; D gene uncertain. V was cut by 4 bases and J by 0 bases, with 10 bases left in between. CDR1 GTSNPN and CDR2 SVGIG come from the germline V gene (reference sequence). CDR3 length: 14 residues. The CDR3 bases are TGTGCCTGGATCCTAACTACCTCCTACAATGAGCAGTTCTTC. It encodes CAWILTTSYNEQFF.

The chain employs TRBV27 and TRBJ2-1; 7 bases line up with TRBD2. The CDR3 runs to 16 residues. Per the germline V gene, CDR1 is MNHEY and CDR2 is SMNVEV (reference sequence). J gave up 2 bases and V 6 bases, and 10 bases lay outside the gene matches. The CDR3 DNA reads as TGTGCCAGCAGCTCATCTAGCGGAGAAGCCTACAATGAGCAGTTCTTC. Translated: CASSSSSGEAYNEQFF.

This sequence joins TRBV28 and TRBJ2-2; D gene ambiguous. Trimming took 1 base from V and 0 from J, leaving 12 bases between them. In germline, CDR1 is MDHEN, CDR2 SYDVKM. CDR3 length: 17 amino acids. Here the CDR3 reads CASSLYYGNSNTGELFF. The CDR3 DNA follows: TGTGCCAGCAGTTTATACTACGGAAACTCGAACACCGGGGAGCTGTTTTTT.

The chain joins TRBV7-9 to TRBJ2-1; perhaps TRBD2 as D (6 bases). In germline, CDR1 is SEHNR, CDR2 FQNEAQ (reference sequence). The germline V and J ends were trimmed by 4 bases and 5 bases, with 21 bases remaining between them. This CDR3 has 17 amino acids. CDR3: CASSSLGGGSSDNEQFF. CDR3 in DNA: TGTGCCAGCAGCTCCCTCGGTGGAGGGTCTTCGGACAATGAGCAGTTCTTC.

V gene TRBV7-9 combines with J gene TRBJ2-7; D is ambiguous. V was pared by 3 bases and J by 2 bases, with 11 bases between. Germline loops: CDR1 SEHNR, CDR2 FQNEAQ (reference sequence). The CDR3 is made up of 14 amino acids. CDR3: CASSFTRFTYEQYF. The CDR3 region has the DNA TGTGCCAGCAGCTTTACCAGGTTTACCTACGAGCAGTACTTC.

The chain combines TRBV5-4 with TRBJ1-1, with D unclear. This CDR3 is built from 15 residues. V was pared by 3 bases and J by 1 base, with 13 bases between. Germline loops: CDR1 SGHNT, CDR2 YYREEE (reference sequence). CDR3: CASSSGWGSNTEAFF. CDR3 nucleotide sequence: TGTGCCAGCAGCTCCGGTTGGGGATCGAACACTGAAGCTTTCTTT. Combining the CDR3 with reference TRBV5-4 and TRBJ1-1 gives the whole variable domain ETGVTQSPTHLIKTRGQQVTLRCSSQSGHNTVSWYQQALGQGPQFIFQYYREEENGRGNFPPRFSGLQFPNYSSELNVNALELDDSALYLCASSSGWGSNTEAFFGQGTRLTVV.